One and the same sample provided the 23 T cell receptor beta chains below, sequenced in a study of cytomegalovirus exposure and HLA in healthy donors. It was with 60 Vbeta and 13 Jbeta primers that the PCR ran. Only in-frame clones appear in the TCRdb table, and some are missing; sequencing was by immunoSEQ multiplex PCR. The sample has some 180,000 clones, about 80% seen once. The sequencing sample was made of PBMCs. The receptors were gathered from a middle-aged man in good health and CMV-seronegative.

This rearrangement joins TRBV7-3 to TRBJ1-5, with D uncertain. The CDR3 spans 13 residues. Trimming took 5 bases from V and 9 from J, leaving 14 bases between them. Per the germline V gene, CDR1 is SGHTA and CDR2 is FQGTGA. DNA of the CDR3: TGTGCCAGCAGCACGACGAACGGCGGGCCCCAGCATTTT. This sequence encodes CASSTTNGGPQHF. Variable domain in full (rest from reference TRBV7-3 and TRBJ1-5): GAGVSQTPSNKVTEKGKYVELRCDPISGHTALYWYRQSLGQGPEFLIYFQGTGAADDSGLPNDRFFAVRPEGSVSTLKIQRTERGDSAVYLCASSTTNGGPQHFGDGTRLSIL.

The chain employs TRBV9 and TRBJ1-2; 7 nucleotides line up with TRBD1. Unmatched junction bases numbered 6, after V lost 4 bases and J lost 0 bases. CDR1 and CDR2 (germline): SGDLS, YYNGEE. The CDR3 is 15 amino acids. The CDR3 DNA follows: TGTGCCAGCAGCTCACAGGGGCGAGCTAACTATGGCTACACCTTC. It specifies CASSSQGRANYGYTF.

CDR3 in amino acids: CASSLAEGEQFF. The CDR3 DNA sequence: TGTGCCAGCAGCTTGGCGGAGGGGGAGCAGTTCTTC. The gene calls are TRBV5-4 and TRBJ2-1, with D possibly TRBD2 on 6 matching bases. There are 12 residues in the CDR3. Deletions cut 0 bases from V and 10 bases from J, with 8 bases between. Per germline, CDR1 SGHNT and CDR2 YYREEE (reference sequence).

This clone was observed a handful of times. This chain links TRBV11-2 with TRBJ1-1; D is unclear. Germline assignment: CDR1 SGHAT and CDR2 FQNNGV. This CDR3 is built from 14 residues. V was pared by 2 bases and J by 2 bases, with 9 bases between. Written as DNA, the CDR3 is TGTGCCAGCAGCTTATCACTGAGTAACACTGAAGCTTTCTTT. Its protein product is CASSLSLSNTEAFF.

The gene calls are TRBV4-2 and TRBJ1-1; D not resolved. The germline CDR1 and CDR2 sequences are LGHNA and YNFKEQ. This CDR3 contains 13 residues. Trimming took 1 base from V and 5 from J, leaving 8 bases between them. The CDR3 reads CASSQVEATEAFF. The CDR3 DNA reads TGTGCCAGCAGCCAAGTCGAGGCGACTGAAGCTTTCTTT.

V is TRBV9 and J is TRBJ2-1; 9 nucleotides match TRBD1. CDR3 size: 17 residues. Germline V lookup: CDR1 SGDLS, CDR2 YYNGEE. J was trimmed by 1 base and V by 4 bases; bases with no gene match: 9. The CDR3 DNA reads TGTGCCAGCAGCCCCCATGGGGACAGGGTATCCTACAATGAGCAGTTCTTC. It is translated as CASSPHGDRVSYNEQFF. Full variable domain (rest looked up from reference TRBV9 and TRBJ2-1): DSGVTQTPKHLITATGQRVTLRCSPRSGDLSVYWYQQSLDQGLQFLIQYYNGEERAKGNILERFSAQQFPDLHSELNLSSLELGDSALYFCASSPHGDRVSYNEQFFGPGTRLTVL.

V gene TRBV7-9 combines with J gene TRBJ2-7; D is undetermined. The CDR3 is 12 residues long. Germline V gene data show CDR1 as SEHNR and CDR2 as FQNEAQ (reference sequence). Trimming cost V 1 base and J 6 bases, with 7 bases left between them. The CDR3: CASSLGPIEQYF. DNA for the CDR3: TGTGCCAGCAGCTTAGGTCCCATCGAGCAGTACTTC.

This clone has only one observation. The chain carries TRBV5-1 and TRBJ2-5; 9 nucleotides match TRBD1. Trimming removed 4 bases from V and 5 bases from J; junction bases left unmatched: 6. The CDR3 length is 14 residues. CDR1 and CDR2 (germline): SGHRS, YFSETQ. The CDR3 bases are TGCGCCAGCAGCCCGGGACAGGGCAGTGAGACCCAGTACTTC. Translating gives CASSPGQGSETQYF. Combining the CDR3 with reference TRBV5-1 and TRBJ2-5 gives the whole variable domain KAGVTQTPRYLIKTRGQQVTLSCSPISGHRSVSWYQQTPGQGLQFLFEYFSETQRNKGNFPGRFSGRQFSNSRSEMNVSTLELGDSALYLCASSPGQGSETQYFGPGTRLLVL.

The J gene is TRBJ2-5, the V gene TRBV11-2, with TRBD2 identical over 11 bases. The CDR3 length is 17 residues. The junction had 8 bases not matched to a gene; V was cut back by 2 bases and J by 3 bases. Germline CDR1 is SGHAT and CDR2 is FQNNGV. As DNA, the CDR3 is TGTGCCAGCAGCTTATCCCTAGCGGGGGGACCAGAAGAGACCCAGTACTTC. It codes for CASSLSLAGGPEETQYF.

This rearrangement joins TRBV5-4 to TRBJ2-2; 10 bases are a match to TRBD2. CDR1 and CDR2 (germline): SGHNT, YYREEE (reference sequence). Trimming removed 2 bases from V and 7 bases from J; junction bases left unmatched: 11. CDR3 length: 17 amino acids. CDR3 nucleotide sequence: TGTGCCAGCAGCTTAAAGGTGGCTAGCGGGAGCGACGGGGAGCTGTTTTTT. Translating gives CASSLKVASGSDGELFF.

This clone was observed a handful of times. The J gene is TRBJ2-3, the V gene TRBV5-1, with unresolved D. The CDR3 sequence is 15 residues long. Germline CDR1 and CDR2: SGHRS and YFSETQ. The V gene lost 2 bases and the J gene lost 0 bases, with 10 bases spanning the gap. The CDR3 bases are TGCGCCAGCAGCTTCACTGAGTCTAGCACAGATACGCAGTATTTT. Translation gives CASSFTESSTDTQYF.

The rearrangement uses TRBV14 and TRBJ2-6, with 8 bases that match TRBD1. The germline V gene has CDR1 SGHDN and CDR2 FVKESK. V was pared by 0 bases and J by 3 bases, with 10 bases of the junction left unmatched. The CDR3 has 19 amino acids. CDR3 coding DNA: TGTGCCAGCAGCCAAGATAGGACAGGGTTAGTTCGTGGGGCCAACGTCCTGACTTTC. Translation: CASSQDRTGLVRGANVLTF.

This clone was observed once. This chain joins TRBV19 and TRBJ2-1; 8 bases agree with TRBD2. The CDR3 has 16 residues. Germline V lookup: CDR1 LNHDA, CDR2 SQIVND (reference sequence). Trimming removed 3 bases from V and 4 bases from J; junction bases left unmatched: 8. CDR3 bases: TGTGCCAGTAGTATTCTCGGCGGGGGGAAATACAATGAGCAGTTCTTC. Amino acids: CASSILGGGKYNEQFF. Full variable domain (missing parts from reference TRBV19 and TRBJ2-1): DGGITQSPKYLFRKEGQNVTLSCEQNLNHDAMYWYRQDPGQGLRLIYYSQIVNDFQKGDIAEGYSVSREKKESFPLTVTSAQKNPTAFYLCASSILGGGKYNEQFFGPGTRLTVL.

The chain employs TRBV7-2 and TRBJ2-1; TRBD2 aligns across 7 bases. With 5 bases clipped from V and 5 bases from J, the junction kept 6 bases outside the gene matches. The germline CDR1 and CDR2 sequences are SGHTA and FQGNSA. The CDR3 has 14 amino acids. The CDR3 here is CASSPRLAHNEQFF. The CDR3, as DNA: TGTGCCAGCAGCCCTAGACTAGCCCACAATGAGCAGTTCTTC.

The chain couples TRBV18 to TRBJ1-4; D is possibly TRBD1 (5 bases). Trimming left V 5 bases short and J 7 bases short, with 11 bases between. The CDR3 is 13 residues long. The V gene's germline CDR1 is KGHSH and CDR2 LQKENI. The CDR3 reads CASSKGHGEKLFF. CDR3 in DNA: TGTGCCAGCTCAAAAGGACATGGTGAAAAACTGTTTTTT. Full variable domain (missing parts from reference TRBV18 and TRBJ1-4): NAGVMQNPRHLVRRRGQEARLRCSPMKGHSHVYWYRQLPEEGLKFMVYLQKENIIDESGMPKERFSAEFPKEGPSILRIQQVVRGDSAAYFCASSKGHGEKLFFGSGTQLSVL.

This sequence joins TRBV7-9 and TRBJ1-2; D is unclear. V was trimmed by 1 base and J by 2 bases, leaving 8 bases between them. The CDR3 is made up of 14 amino acids. The V gene's germline CDR1 is SEHNR and CDR2 FQNEAQ (reference sequence). The CDR3 region has the DNA TGTGCCAGCAGCTTAGGTTCCGTCAACTATGGCTACACCTTC. Its protein is CASSLGSVNYGYTF.

The CDR3 spells CASSLAKGRNTQYF. The CDR3 coding sequence is TGTGCCAGCAGCTTGGCCAAGGGGAGGAATACGCAGTATTTT. This chain connects TRBV5-6 to TRBJ2-3, with D maybe TRBD2 (6 bases). CDR3 length equals 14 residues. Germline-derived CDR1 and CDR2 are SGHDT and YYEEEE. V was trimmed by 0 bases and J by 7 bases, leaving 12 bases between them.

The chain links TRBV7-2 to TRBJ2-5, with 9 positions matching TRBD1. With V trimmed by 4 bases and J by 3 bases, 6 bases remained unmatched. This CDR3 spans 15 amino acids. Germline V gene data show CDR1 as SGHTA and CDR2 as FQGNSA. CDR3 sequence reads: CASSSSGTGKETQYF. CDR3 DNA sequence: TGTGCCAGCAGCTCGTCCGGGACAGGGAAAGAGACCCAGTACTTC. The complete variable domain, with remaining parts taken from reference TRBV7-2 and TRBJ2-5, reads GAGVSQSPSNKVTEKGKDVELRCDPISGHTALYWYRQSLGQGLEFLIYFQGNSAPDKSGLPSDRFSAERTGGSVSTLTIQRTQQEDSAVYLCASSSSGTGKETQYFGPGTRLLVL.

The chain carries TRBV6-1 and TRBJ2-1; possible D gene TRBD1, 6 bases. The CDR3 has 14 amino acids. Germline CDR1 reads MNHNS; CDR2 reads SASEGT. V was clipped by 5 bases and J by 13 bases, with 21 bases between them. CDR3 in DNA: TGTGCCAGCAGTCAGTTAACAGGGTCCGGTAGCCAGTTCTTC. Translating gives CASSQLTGSGSQFF.

This clone was seen a handful of times. The V gene is TRBV28, the J gene TRBJ1-5; perhaps TRBD1 as D (6 bases). CDR3 size: 15 residues. CDR1 MDHEN and CDR2 SYDVKM come from the germline V gene. Trimming cost V 8 bases and J 3 bases, with 17 bases left between them. Here the CDR3 reads CASRRQAPINQPQHF. The DNA of the CDR3 is TGTGCCAGCCGAAGACAGGCACCCATCAATCAGCCCCAGCATTTT.

The genes are TRBV7-9 and TRBJ2-7; TRBD2 matches at 7 bases. Germline CDR1 and CDR2: SEHNR and FQNEAQ (reference sequence). The CDR3 loop spans 15 amino acids. V trimming: 1 base; J trimming: 0 bases; junction bases outside the gene matches: 3. The DNA for the CDR3 is TGTGCCAGCAGCTTAGGGGGCGGGGGCTCCTACGAGCAGTACTTC. Residues: CASSLGGGGSYEQYF.

The chain employs TRBV2 and TRBJ2-3; TRBD1 aligns across 8 bases. This CDR3 spans 14 amino acids. The ends lost 8 bases at V and 1 base at J; junction bases unmatched: 5. Germline lookup yields CDR1 SNHLY and CDR2 FYNNEI. In nucleotides, the CDR3 is TGTGCCAGCTCACTACAGGGGGGCACAGATACGCAGTATTTT. Its translation: CASSLQGGTDTQYF.

The chain joins TRBV7-2 to TRBJ1-5, with a tentative D call TRBD1 (6 bases). V dropped 6 bases and J dropped 0 bases, with 12 bases sitting between them. The germline V gene encodes CDR1 SGHTA and CDR2 FQGNSA. This CDR3 contains 15 residues. The CDR3, as DNA: TGTGCCAGCAGGGATAACAGGGATAGCAATCAGCCCCAGCATTTT. It yields the protein CASRDNRDSNQPQHF.